This T cell receptor beta chain stems from a study of OX40 agonist ivuxolimab in advanced cancers. Study background: Having had anti-PD-1, anti-PD-L1 or anti-CTLA-4 therapy before was allowed, and around 39% had some.

Sampled blood was obtained at baseline, cycle 4 day 1, and cycle 7 day 1. Profiled with immunoSEQ multiplex PCR; TCRdb holds only in-frame clones, not every one. The sample lists roughly 70,000 clones, 89% occurring once. V lost 0 bases, J lost 8 bases, and 7 bases stayed unmatched. This CDR3 contains 14 residues. Germline values: CDR1 MNHEY, CDR2 SVGAGI. The sequence was collected from an adult with an advanced solid tumor such as melanoma, head and neck, liver or kidney cancer. The material sequenced was CD4+ or CD8+ T cells sorted from blood, taken in a trial of the OX40 agonist ivuxolimab. The chain employs TRBV6-5 and TRBJ2-7, with 7 positions matching TRBD2. The CDR3 DNA is TGTGCCAGCAGTTACTCTACGCAAGCGGGAAAGCAGTACTTC. Protein sequence: CASSYSTQAGKQYF.